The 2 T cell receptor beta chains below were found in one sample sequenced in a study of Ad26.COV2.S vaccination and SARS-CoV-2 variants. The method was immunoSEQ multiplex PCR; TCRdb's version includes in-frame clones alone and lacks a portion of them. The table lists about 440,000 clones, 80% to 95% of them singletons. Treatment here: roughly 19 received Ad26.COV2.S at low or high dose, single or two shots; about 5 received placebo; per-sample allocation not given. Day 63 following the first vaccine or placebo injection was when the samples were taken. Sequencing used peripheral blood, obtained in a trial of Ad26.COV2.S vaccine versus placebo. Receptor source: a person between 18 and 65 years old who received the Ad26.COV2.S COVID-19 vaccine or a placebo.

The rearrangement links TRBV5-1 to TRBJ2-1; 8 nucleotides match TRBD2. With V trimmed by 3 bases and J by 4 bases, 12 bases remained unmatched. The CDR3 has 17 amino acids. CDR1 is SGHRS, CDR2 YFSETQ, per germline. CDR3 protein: CASSYTSGASEYNEQFF. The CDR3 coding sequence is TGCGCCAGCAGCTATACTAGCGGCGCCTCCGAATACAATGAGCAGTTCTTC.

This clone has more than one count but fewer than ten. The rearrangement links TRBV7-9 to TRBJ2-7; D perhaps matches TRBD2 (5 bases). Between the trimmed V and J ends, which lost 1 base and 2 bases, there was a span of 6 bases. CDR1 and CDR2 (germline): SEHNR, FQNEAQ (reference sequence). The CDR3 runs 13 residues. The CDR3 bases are TGTGCCAGCAGCTTAGTACTAGCCTACGAGCAGTACTTC. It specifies CASSLVLAYEQYF.